Following are 11 T cell receptor beta chains from one sample sequenced in a study of blood T cell repertoires in COVID-19. Measured with immunoSEQ multiplex PCR; TCRdb has only the in-frame clones, and not every one. Among some 240,000 clones listed, 80% to 90% were seen once. The specimen was peripheral blood. These receptors were obtained from a woman aged 70-85 years with COVID-19, enrolled during active disease.

This clone was counted a few times. The chain has TRBV18 and TRBJ1-1; D remains unclear. Germline lookup yields CDR1 KGHSH and CDR2 LQKENI. This CDR3 has 13 amino acids. The V gene lost 3 bases and the J gene lost 5 bases, with 10 bases spanning the gap. The chain's CDR3 is CASSPGSGTEAFF. The DNA for the CDR3 is TGTGCCAGCTCACCGGGGAGTGGGACTGAAGCTTTCTTT.

The rearrangement uses TRBV30 and TRBJ2-1, with D hard to call. This CDR3 has 12 amino acids. V was shortened by 0 bases and J by 5 bases, with 5 bases between the two germline ends. Per the germline V gene, CDR1 is GTSNPN and CDR2 is SVGIG (reference sequence). The CDR3, as DNA: TGTGCCTGGAGTGTACGGGACAATGAGCAGTTCTTC. It translates to CAWSVRDNEQFF.

The chain is built from TRBV29-1 and TRBJ2-3, with a tentative D call TRBD2 (6 bases). V lost 6 bases, J lost 8 bases, and 18 bases lay in between. Looked up from germline, CDR1 is SQVTM and CDR2 is ANQGSEA. The CDR3 is 13 amino acids. CDR3 in amino acids: CSVGVGGQTTQYF. CDR3 nucleotide sequence: TGCAGCGTGGGAGTGGGAGGTCAGACTACGCAGTATTTT.

V usage is TRBV10-3 and J usage is TRBJ2-5, with D perhaps TRBD2 (5 bases). CDR3 length: 14 residues. Germline V gene sequence: CDR1 ENHRY, CDR2 SYGVKD. The ends were cut back, 0 bases at V and 5 bases at J, with 10 bases in the middle. CDR3 DNA: TGTGCCATCAGTGAGTCGATCGACTATGAGACCCAGTACTTC. It codes for CAISESIDYETQYF.

This clone was observed once. This chain uses TRBV18 with TRBJ2-1; 12 bases line up with TRBD2. CDR1 and CDR2 from the germline V gene are KGHSH and LQKENI. The trim removed 3 bases at V and 7 bases at J, leaving 1 base unmatched. This CDR3 is 14 amino acids long. This CDR3 is CASSPGLAGNEQFF. The CDR3 DNA is TGTGCCAGCTCACCTGGACTAGCGGGAAATGAGCAGTTCTTC.

This chain connects TRBV2 to TRBJ2-5; TRBD2 agrees at 8 bases. J was trimmed by 6 bases and V by 5 bases; bases with no gene match: 17. Looked up from germline, CDR1 is SNHLY and CDR2 is FYNNEI. There are 17 residues in the CDR3. CDR3 in amino acids: CASSRAKVAGLAKTQYF. DNA of the CDR3: TGTGCCAGCAGTCGAGCAAAAGTAGCGGGATTGGCGAAGACCCAGTACTTC. Based on the CDR3 plus reference TRBV2 and TRBJ2-5, the full variable domain is EPEVTQTPSHQVTQMGQEVILRCVPISNHLYFYWYRQILGQKVEFLVSFYNNEISEKSEIFDDQFSVERPDGSNFTLKIRSTKLEDSAMYFCASSRAKVAGLAKTQYFGPGTRLLVL.

The chain carries TRBV5-8 and TRBJ1-1; unclear D gene. This CDR3 is 13 amino acids long. Trimming left V 2 bases short and J 3 bases short, with 8 bases between. CDR1 and CDR2 (germline): SGHTS, YDEGEE. CDR3 sequence reads: CASSLLGDTEAFF. The CDR3, as DNA: TGTGCCAGCAGCTTATTGGGAGACACTGAAGCTTTCTTT.

This clone appeared once. The chain recombines TRBV7-9 with TRBJ2-1; 10 bases fit TRBD2. Germline CDR1 reads SEHNR; CDR2 reads FQNEAQ (reference sequence). V lost 5 bases, J lost 8 bases, and 3 bases stayed unmatched. The CDR3 consists of 13 residues. CDR3 sequence (DNA): TGTGCCAGCAGCCCTAGCGGGAGCTATGAGCAGTTCTTC. It specifies CASSPSGSYEQFF.

The chain employs TRBV7-2 and TRBJ2-1; possibly TRBD1 for D (6 bases). This CDR3 has 15 amino acids. From germline, CDR1 is SGHTA and CDR2 FQGNSA. The ends were cut back, 2 bases at V and 2 bases at J, with 10 bases in the middle. The CDR3 DNA reads as TGTGCCAGCAGCTTAATTGCAGGGGCCTACAATGAGCAGTTCTTC. Translated, it gives CASSLIAGAYNEQFF.

This chain connects TRBV3-1 (or the pseudogene TRBV3-2) to TRBJ2-1, with 7 nucleotides matching TRBD2. The V gene's germline CDR1 is LGHDT and CDR2 YNNKEL (reference sequence). The CDR3 is 13 amino acids. With V trimmed by 1 base and J by 12 bases, 6 bases remained unmatched. In nucleotides, the CDR3 is TGTGCCAGCAGCCAAGTAAGGAGCGGGGCGCAGTTCTTC. It specifies CASSQVRSGAQFF.

In its sample, this clone was seen once. The chain is built from TRBV15 and TRBJ2-2; TRBD1 matches at 7 bases. The CDR3 totals 14 residues. Germline-derived CDR1 and CDR2 are LNHNV and YYDKDF (reference sequence). V shed 4 bases and J 6 bases; nucleotides not matched to a gene: 5. CDR3 protein: CATSTRQGSGELFF. Here the CDR3 DNA reads TGTGCCACCAGCACCCGACAGGGATCCGGGGAGCTGTTTTTT.